The sequence of this TCR beta chain was determined in a study of T cells in Graves' hyperthyroidism and ophthalmopathy. Per the germline V gene, CDR1 is MNHEY and CDR2 is SMNVEV (reference sequence). The length of the CDR3 is 14 residues. The germline V and J ends were trimmed by 5 bases and 4 bases, with 9 bases remaining between them. Many counts were recorded for this clonotype. As yet, its antigen is unknown. The PBMCs were taken from around 9 ml of fresh peripheral blood. Study outcomes and limitations: Blood samples included most of the expanded thyroid clonotypes exceeding 0.001.

What was amplified from RNA transcripts were TCR beta CDR3 regions. A set of HTBI primers served as the primers for a first-round RT-PCR of the TCR CDR3. TCRdb re-derived calls from the multiplex PCR reads in MiXCR, one entry per CDR3 protein. The profile shows fewer than 110,000 distinct CDR3 sequences, about 16% of them singletons. The sequencing input was blood. The V call is TRBV27, the J call TRBJ2-6; perhaps TRBD2 as D (5 bases). The receptor was derived from a woman in her fifties or sixties with Graves' hyperthyroidism. The CDR3 bases are TGTGCCAGCAGTAGGGAGAAAGGGGCCAACGTCCTGACTTTC. Encoded protein: CASSREKGANVLTF.